A single sample is the source of the 30 T cell receptor beta chains below, sequenced in a study of cytomegalovirus exposure and HLA in healthy donors. The PCR employed 60 Vbeta primers together with 13 Jbeta primers. Only in-frame clones appear in the TCRdb table, and some are missing; sequencing was by immunoSEQ multiplex PCR. The table includes approximately 120,000 clones, roughly 74% detected once. Sequencing input: PBMCs. Every receptor here comes from a woman aged 45-65 years in good health and CMV-seropositive.

V is TRBV15 and J is TRBJ1-1; 7 positions match TRBD1. Germline CDR1 is LNHNV and CDR2 is YYDKDF (reference sequence). After removal of 2 bases from V and 6 bases from J, the junction contained 18 bases not matched to a gene. The CDR3 is 18 residues long. In DNA, the CDR3 is TGTGCCACCAGCAGAATACCGGGAGCGCGACAGGGTTTGTCTGAAGCTTTCTTT. Translating it yields CATSRIPGARQGLSEAFF.

The chain joins TRBV7-9 to TRBJ1-1; TRBD1 matches at 8 bases. The V segment lost 5 bases and the J segment 4 bases; nucleotides outside the gene matches: 6. The CDR3 runs 14 residues. The V gene's germline CDR1 is SEHNR and CDR2 FQNEAQ (reference sequence). This CDR3 is CASSLGQGITEAFF. The CDR3 coding sequence is TGTGCCAGCAGCCTCGGACAGGGAATCACTGAAGCTTTCTTT.

This chain joins TRBV2 and TRBJ2-2; no firm D call. The CDR3 is made up of 12 amino acids. CDR1 SNHLY and CDR2 FYNNEI come from the germline V gene. Trimming cost V 10 bases and J 6 bases, with 12 bases left between them. CDR3 DNA sequence: TGTGCCATTCGGTCCGAGTCCGGGGAGCTGTTTTTT. Protein product: CAIRSESGELFF.

The chain has TRBV6-6 and TRBJ1-4, with 8 bases identical to TRBD1. Germline V gives CDR1 MNHNY, CDR2 SVGAGI (reference sequence). The V and J ends lost 6 bases and 10 bases, in that order; junction bases with no gene match: 4. The CDR3 totals 12 residues. CDR3 protein: CASSLQGGKLFF. The CDR3 DNA reads TGTGCCAGCAGCTTACAGGGGGGAAAACTGTTTTTT.

The chain uses TRBV7-3 and TRBJ2-4, with 7 nucleotides matching TRBD1. The trim removed 4 bases at V and 1 base at J, leaving 1 base unmatched. In germline, CDR1 is SGHTA, CDR2 FQGTGA. The CDR3 contains 14 residues. The DNA for the CDR3 is TGTGCCAGCAGCTCGGGACAGGCCAAAAACATTCAGTACTTC. Its protein is CASSSGQAKNIQYF.

The DNA for the CDR3 is TGTGCCATCAGTGACGGGGACAGGGAAAAGGGGACCCAGTACTTC. Residues: CAISDGDREKGTQYF. The rearrangement uses TRBV10-3 and TRBJ2-5, with 9 nucleotides matching TRBD1. CDR3 length: 15 residues. CDR1 is ENHRY, CDR2 SYGVKD, per germline. The V and J ends lost 3 bases and 7 bases, in that order; junction bases with no gene match: 9.

V and J are TRBV11-1 and TRBJ2-3, with unresolved D. V was clipped by 0 bases and J by 5 bases, with 6 bases between them. The germline gives CDR1 SGHAT, CDR2 FQDESV (reference sequence). The CDR3 consists of 13 residues. CDR3 nucleotides: TGTGCCAGCAGCTTAGCCCCCCAAGATACGCAGTATTTT. The encoded protein is CASSLAPQDTQYF.

The chain is built from TRBV29-1 and TRBJ1-1; possible D gene TRBD1, 6 bases. The CDR3 runs to 14 residues. Germline CDR1 and CDR2: SQVTM and ANQGSEA. Deletions cut 2 bases from V and 3 bases from J, with 13 bases between. The CDR3 loop reads CSVERGGADTEAFF. CDR3 bases: TGCAGCGTTGAAAGGGGGGGGGCGGACACTGAAGCTTTCTTT.

The chain uses TRBV7-2 and TRBJ2-1; 9 nucleotides line up with TRBD2. V lost 1 base to trimming and J lost 4 bases; unmatched junction nucleotides: 5. CDR3 length: 16 residues. Germline CDR1 and CDR2: SGHTA and FQGNSA. In nucleotides, the CDR3 is TGTGCCAGCAGCTTAGTAGGCGGGGGGGCTTACAATGAGCAGTTCTTC. Amino acids: CASSLVGGGAYNEQFF.

The rearrangement links TRBV5-1 to TRBJ2-5; no reliable D call. The J call is uncertain, as TRBJ2-7 better fits the DNA end. The V gene's germline CDR1 is SGHRS and CDR2 YFSETQ. The CDR3 contains 13 residues. CDR3 nucleotide sequence: TGCGCCAGCAGCTCGAACGGGTTTTACGAGCAGTACTTC. It codes for CASSSNGFYEQYF.

In the case of this clone: At one end the junction does not follow the germline gene, possibly because of a read error. The same CDR3 arises from other DNA sequences in this sample as well. This chain connects TRBV20-1 to TRBJ1-2; D gene ambiguous. Germline CDR1 is DFQATT and CDR2 is SNEGSKA (reference sequence). The CDR3 runs 11 residues. In nucleotides, the CDR3 is TGCAGTGTTCAGACTTTTTATGGTTACACCTTC. It is translated as CSVQTFYGYTF.

Details on this clone: The same CDR3 arises from other DNA sequences in this sample as well. V usage is TRBV5-1 and J usage is TRBJ2-1; D ambiguous. The CDR3 spans 13 residues. The ends were cut back, 1 base at V and 4 bases at J, with 6 bases in the middle. Germline lookup yields CDR1 SGHRS and CDR2 YFSETQ. CDR3 DNA: TGCGCCAGCAGCTTGAACAGTTACAATGAGCAGTTCTTC. Amino acids: CASSLNSYNEQFF.

In this sample, this clone turned up a few times. This chain connects TRBV7-2 to TRBJ2-1; D possibly corresponds to TRBD2 (6 bases). CDR1 is SGHTA and CDR2 is FQGNSA in the germline V gene. The V and J ends lost 2 bases and 4 bases respectively, with 9 bases between them. CDR3 length: 14 amino acids. The DNA for the CDR3 is TGTGCCAGCAGCTTATTGGAGGGGTACAATGAGCAGTTCTTC. It is translated as CASSLLEGYNEQFF. Drawing the rest from reference TRBV7-2 and TRBJ2-1, the complete variable domain is GAGVSQSPSNKVTEKGKDVELRCDPISGHTALYWYRQSLGQGLEFLIYFQGNSAPDKSGLPSDRFSAERTGGSVSTLTIQRTQQEDSAVYLCASSLLEGYNEQFFGPGTRLTVL.

J is TRBJ2-5 and V is TRBV5-4; the D gene is possibly TRBD1 (6 bases). This CDR3 comprises 13 residues. V gave up 4 bases and J gave up 5 bases, with 12 bases separating them. Germline lookup yields CDR1 SGHNT and CDR2 YYREEE (reference sequence). CDR3 region: CASSGIQGETQYF. CDR3 bases: TGTGCCAGCAGCGGGATCCAGGGGGAGACCCAGTACTTC.

This chain joins TRBV7-9 and TRBJ2-5; unclear D gene. The closer fit of TRBJ2-7 to the DNA end suggests the J call may be wrong. From germline, CDR1 is SEHNR and CDR2 FQNEAQ (reference sequence). The CDR3 has 14 amino acids. The CDR3 loop reads CASSFLGSRYEQYF. The CDR3 nucleotides read TGTGCCAGCAGCTTTCTGGGCTCAAGATACGAGCAGTACTTC.

The J gene is TRBJ2-5, the V gene TRBV13, with 8 bases fitting TRBD1. J lost 11 bases, V lost 2 bases, and 10 bases had no gene match. Per germline, CDR1 PRHDT and CDR2 FYEKMQ (reference sequence). The CDR3 loop spans 14 amino acids. The CDR3 DNA sequence: TGTGCCAGCAGCTTACGTTCAGGGGGCACCGGGCAGTACTTC. Amino acids: CASSLRSGGTGQYF.

Of note for this clone: At one end the junction does not follow the germline gene, possibly because of a read error. The gene calls are TRBV7-9 and TRBJ1-5, with D perhaps TRBD1 (5 bases). The CDR3 loop spans 16 amino acids. CDR1 and CDR2 from the germline V gene are SEHNR and FQNEAQ (reference sequence). As DNA, the CDR3 is TGTTCCAGCAGCTTAGGGATTGCAGGGTTAAATCAGCCCCAGCATTTT. As protein: CSSSLGIAGLNQPQHF.

The V and J genes are TRBV11-3 and TRBJ2-1, with 14 bases lining up with TRBD2. Germline V gene lookup returns CDR1 SGHNT and CDR2 YENEEA. The trim removed 5 bases at V and 7 bases at J, leaving 7 bases unmatched. This CDR3 region has 16 residues. Written as DNA, the CDR3 is TGTGCCAGCAGCACGAGACTAGCGGGGGGGCAAAATGAGCAGTTCTTC. Its protein product is CASSTRLAGGQNEQFF.

The chain combines TRBV5-1 with TRBJ1-2; possibly TRBD1 for D (5 bases). CDR1 is SGHRS and CDR2 is YFSETQ in the germline V gene. V lost 7 bases and J lost 5, with 15 bases in between. This CDR3 comprises 13 residues. CDR3 DNA sequence: TGCGCCAGCGCCCTGGGGGGTGGATATGGCTACACCTTC. Its translation: CASALGGGYGYTF.

V is TRBV4-3 and J is TRBJ1-4; D ambiguous. Trimming removed 3 bases from V and 7 bases from J, with 18 bases in between. CDR3 size: 16 residues. Germline CDR1 is LGHNA and CDR2 is YSLEER. The CDR3 is CASSQGQPSVGEKLFF. Here the CDR3 DNA reads TGCGCCAGCAGCCAGGGCCAGCCCTCGGTGGGTGAAAAACTGTTTTTT.

The chain has TRBV5-4 and TRBJ2-1, with unresolved D. Trimming shortened V by 4 bases and J by 1 base, and 12 bases separated the two germline ends. CDR3 length: 15 residues. Germline CDR1 and CDR2: SGHNT and YYREEE (reference sequence). In DNA form, the CDR3 reads TGTGCCAGCAGCATCAAGCTTGGTTCCTACAATGAGCAGTTCTTC. This codes for CASSIKLGSYNEQFF.

This clone was recorded only once. The chain uses TRBV11-2 and TRBJ1-3; D not certain. The ends were cut back, 1 base at V and 7 bases at J, with 8 bases in the middle. The CDR3 spans 13 residues. Germline CDR1 reads SGHAT; CDR2 reads FQNNGV. In DNA form, the CDR3 reads TGTGCCAGCAGCTTAGGGTCGGGGAACACCATATATTTT. It specifies CASSLGSGNTIYF.

CDR3 residues: CASSEDGLAGGREQFF. In DNA, the CDR3 is TGTGCCAGCAGTGAAGACGGACTAGCGGGGGGGCGCGAGCAGTTCTTC. The chain employs TRBV2 and TRBJ2-1; 15 nucleotides align to TRBD2. Per the germline V gene, CDR1 is SNHLY and CDR2 is FYNNEI. Trimming at V came to 1 base and at J to 10 bases, leaving 5 bases not matched to a gene. The CDR3 covers 16 residues.

The J gene is TRBJ2-2, the V gene TRBV10-3, with D maybe TRBD1 (5 bases). Per germline, CDR1 ENHRY and CDR2 SYGVKD. This CDR3 contains 13 residues. V lost 10 bases and J 2 bases, leaving 11 bases between the germline ends. The CDR3 nucleotides read TGTGCCACCGCACAGGCTAACACCGGGGAGCTGTTTTTT. Encoded protein: CATAQANTGELFF.

The J gene is TRBJ1-6, the V gene TRBV2; 9 positions match TRBD1. The CDR3 has 13 residues. Trimming at V came to 7 bases and at J to 10 bases, leaving 5 bases not matched to a gene. Germline V gives CDR1 SNHLY, CDR2 FYNNEI. As DNA, the CDR3 is TGTGCCAGCACGCGGACAGGGGACTCACCCCTCCACTTT. This gives the protein CASTRTGDSPLHF. The full variable domain, in which reference TRBV2 and TRBJ1-6 provide the parts outside the CDR3, is EPEVTQTPSHQVTQMGQEVILRCVPISNHLYFYWYRQILGQKVEFLVSFYNNEISEKSEIFDDQFSVERPDGSNFTLKIRSTKLEDSAMYFCASTRTGDSPLHFGNGTRLTVT.

J is TRBJ2-2 and V is TRBV7-2; D uncertain. Trimming took off 5 bases at V and 1 base at J, with 11 bases between the two ends. CDR1 SGHTA and CDR2 FQGNSA come from the germline V gene. This CDR3 is built from 15 residues. This CDR3 is CASSTQPQNTGELFF. The CDR3 DNA sequence: TGTGCCAGCAGCACTCAACCCCAGAACACCGGGGAGCTGTTTTTT.

The rearrangement uses TRBV5-1 and TRBJ2-1, with 14 bases that match TRBD2. V lost 1 base to trimming and J lost 0 bases; unmatched junction nucleotides: 6. In germline, CDR1 is SGHRS, CDR2 YFSETQ. This CDR3 is 19 amino acids long. The CDR3 DNA reads as TGCGCCAGCAGCTTGCTGGGACTAGCGGGGGCAAACTCCTACAATGAGCAGTTCTTC. Its translation: CASSLLGLAGANSYNEQFF.

This sequence joins TRBV30 and TRBJ2-7; a possible D gene is TRBD2 (6 bases). Looked up from germline, CDR1 is GTSNPN and CDR2 is SVGIG (reference sequence). V was pared by 1 base and J by 4 bases, with 14 bases between. This CDR3 has 14 residues. CDR3 in amino acids: CAWSGGGVGYEQYF. The CDR3 coding sequence is TGTGCCTGGAGTGGGGGCGGGGTTGGTTACGAGCAGTACTTC.

The sample holds a few counts of this clone. The V gene is TRBV7-9, the J gene TRBJ1-1, with D unclear. CDR3 length: 13 residues. Germline lookup yields CDR1 SEHNR and CDR2 FQNEAQ (reference sequence). Deletions cut 1 base from V and 5 bases from J, with 8 bases between. This CDR3 is CASSLDGGTEAFF. The CDR3 DNA follows: TGTGCCAGCAGCTTAGACGGAGGTACTGAAGCTTTCTTT. The whole variable domain, remainder taken from reference TRBV7-9 and TRBJ1-1, is DTGVSQNPRHKITKRGQNVTFRCDPISEHNRLYWYRQTLGQGPEFLTYFQNEAQLEKSRLLSDRFSAERPKGSFSTLEIQRTEQGDSAMYLCASSLDGGTEAFFGQGTRLTVV.

J is TRBJ1-2 and V is TRBV7-2; the match to TRBD1 covers 9 bases. V shed 5 bases and J 4 bases; nucleotides not matched to a gene: 8. The CDR3 consists of 15 residues. The V gene's germline CDR1 is SGHTA and CDR2 FQGNSA. For the CDR3, the DNA is TGTGCCAGCAGCATCCACAGGGGGCGTGCCTATGGCTACACCTTC. Protein product: CASSIHRGRAYGYTF.